This T cell receptor (beta chain) was sequenced during a study of blood T cell repertoires in COVID-19. Background on the study: Samples taken during acute and convalescent COVID-19 were collected in the United States, Italy and Spain. Nucleic acid was either cDNA or gDNA, and it came from T cells, B-cell-depleted T cells, or PBMCs.

This clone was seen once. Authors' data handling: For nucleated cells, counts were estimated from reference gene primer amplification. Repertoires were generated with immunoSEQ multiplex PCR, while TCRdb's copy carries only in-frame clones and drops some. The V and J calls and clone size were taken over from that table, and D and trimming were inferred from the DNA. Of 95,000 to 150,000 clones in the sample, around 85% are singletons; the top ten hold 3% to 5%. Germline values: CDR1 MNHEY, CDR2 SVGAGI. The CDR3 totals 13 residues. J was trimmed by 2 bases and V by 6 bases; bases with no gene match: 4.

The material sequenced was peripheral blood. The chain joins TRBV6-5 to TRBJ2-7; TRBD1 agrees at 7 bases. The sequence came from a man in his 60s with acute or convalescent COVID-19. CDR3 protein: CASSRGKPYEQYF. The CDR3 region has the DNA TGTGCCAGCAGCAGGGGGAAACCCTACGAGCAGTACTTC.